The sequence of this TCR beta chain was determined in a study of post-analysis software for immune sequencing data. The overall study: Relapsing-remitting, secondary progressive and progressive-relapsing forms made up the multiple sclerosis disease courses. Whole-study findings and limits: Controls had lower frequencies than patients of roughly five TRBV segments, which included TRBV5-6, TRBV5-1 and TRBV20-1.

Note on this clonotype: Its antigen remains unknown.

The CDR3 covers 14 residues. V trimming: 5 bases; J trimming: 6 bases; junction bases outside the gene matches: 10. Germline assignment: CDR1 DFQATT and CDR2 SNEGSKA (reference sequence). Tagging with unique molecular identifiers was a feature of the TCR beta cDNA libraries. Each CDR3 protein is one row after TCRdb ran MiXCR on the PCR reads. The profile covers approximately 150,000 distinct CDR3 sequences, with around 30% appearing a single time and approximately 1.5% taken by the ten largest. This receptor was obtained from a girl aged 5 to 17 with multiple sclerosis. The chain recombines TRBV20-1 with TRBJ1-5; 7 nucleotides match TRBD1. The sample was blood. This CDR3 reads CSAYTGDPLQPQHF. CDR3 bases: TGCAGTGCTTACACAGGGGACCCTCTTCAGCCCCAGCATTTT.